The entry that follows covers one TCR beta chain sequence. The CDR3 totals 16 residues. Trimming pared 0 bases from V and 9 bases from J, leaving 17 bases between. Germline loops: CDR1 MGHRA, CDR2 YSYEKL. TCRdb keeps only in-frame clones here, not all; method: immunoSEQ multiplex PCR. Among 300,000 to 350,000 clones listed, roughly 91% were seen once. This record comes from a study of blood T cell repertoires in COVID-19. The sequence came from a woman aged 25 to 45 who had recovered from COVID-19. The J gene is TRBJ1-4, the V gene TRBV4-1; no reliable D call. The source material was PBMCs or T cells enriched from blood (not recorded which). CDR3 protein: CASSQDFSGRGQKLFF. CDR3 sequence (DNA): TGCGCCAGCAGCCAAGACTTTAGCGGGCGGGGTCAAAAACTGTTTTTT.